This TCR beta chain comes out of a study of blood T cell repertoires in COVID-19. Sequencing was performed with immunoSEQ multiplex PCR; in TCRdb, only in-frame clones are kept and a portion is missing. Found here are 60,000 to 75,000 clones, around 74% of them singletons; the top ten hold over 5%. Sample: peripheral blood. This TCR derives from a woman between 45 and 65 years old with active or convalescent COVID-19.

The CDR3 DNA sequence: TGCGCCAGCAGCCTCGTGTCCTACAATGAGCAGTTCTTC. Amino acids: CASSLVSYNEQFF. V is TRBV4-3 and J is TRBJ2-1; D gene unclear. The CDR3 length is 13 residues. Trimming pared 4 bases from V and 1 base from J, leaving 5 bases between. Germline lookup yields CDR1 LGHNA and CDR2 YSLEER.